This TCR beta chain came from a study of blood T cells in healthy people across ages (dated by TCRdb to between 2014 and 2017). For the wider study: In model experiments, template switching captured about one uniquely barcoded TCR beta cDNA molecule for every two T cells. Four age groups were formed from the donors: young (average approximately 15 years), middle-aged (roughly 38), aged (roughly 58) and long-lived (approximately 80). To track age-related changes in TCR beta repertoire diversity, the study relied on deep sequencing normalized with unique cDNA molecular identifiers. Donors of different ages were randomly distributed across sequencing lanes to avoid experimental bias. Using the same blood draw, the study looked at two additional independent replicas of 1 million unique cDNA reads for two donors, one aged 18 to 30 and the other aged 80 or older. Study-level results and caveats: The CMV infection status of donors was not known, potentially confounding age-related changes in expanded clonotypes. Estimates of total diversity based on one million sequenced T cells were regarded as lower bounds and as underestimates. A strong correlation was found between observed TCR beta diversity and the percentage of naive T cells measured by flow cytometry. Conclusive comparison of naive and antigen-experienced compartments was prevented by the profiling of bulk unsorted PBMCs. Compared with the aged group, the long-lived group had more naive CD4+ T cells, fewer expanded clones and increased TCR diversity, a pattern suggesting age selection. Observed TCR beta diversity per million T cells fell roughly linearly with age, and a significant reduction was already apparent by age around 36.

Library generation was performed with 5' RACE. Data came from an Illumina HiSeq 2500. A second 7 to 11 cycle PCR used a sample-barcoded 5' primer and a J-beta primer mix. A template-switch 5' adaptor carrying 12 random nucleotides introduced a unique molecular identifier onto each TCR beta cDNA molecule. At least 3 million CDR3-containing paired-end reads were obtained from each sample. First-strand cDNA synthesis was performed from all RNA using the Mint cDNA synthesis kit, with priming by a TRBC-specific oligonucleotide. All cDNA was treated with uracil-DNA glycosylase and then went through a first 18-cycle PCR with the universal primers M1SS and BC2_uni_R. In the authors' own workflow: Normalization of each sample was performed by random selection of 1 million high-quality reads, each carrying a distinct molecular identifier. Instead of being binned into consensus sequences, reads that shared molecular identifiers were thrown out. MiTCR, set to a Q25 quality threshold and the strictest error-elimination algorithm, was used for CDR3 identification, clonotype clustering and error correction. A nonparametric unseen species model with Euler transformation was used to estimate lower-bound total TCR beta diversity. TCRdb trimmed the raw reads at Q25, called clones with MiXCR and kept productive beta chains. All rows with the same CDR3 protein become a single entry with the most common DNA and genes. TCRdb assigned the V and J calls; the authors' analysis was not used. The table for this sample lists about 400,000 distinct CDR3 sequences; approximately 47% of them were counted only once. The top ten hold 45% to 65% of the sample.

CDR3 length: 18 amino acids, cysteine to phenylalanine. The retained sequence is limited to the CDR3, 54 bases, with the frame set at the first base. From a lookup of the germline V gene, CDR1 and CDR2 are LGHNA and YNFKEQ. Between the V and J ends, shortened by 0 bases and 4 bases respectively, the junction contains 22 bases. A few counts support this clonotype. What antigen it recognizes has not been identified. No qualities accompany the bases; no much larger clone lies one base away. Systemically healthy Caucasian individuals from Russia, some 38 in total and aged about 6 to 95 years, were included as donors. Ten milliliters of peripheral blood were drawn from each donor into EDTA-treated Vacutainer tubes. Ficoll-Paque density-gradient centrifugation was used to isolate PBMCs, with at least 6 million per sample. Total RNA was extracted from PBMCs with Trizol reagent, with at least 5.5 micrograms obtained per sample. The percentages of naive CD45RAhigh/CD27high T cells were determined by flow cytometry on a PBMC aliquot from every donor.

The receptor chain draws on TRBV4-2 and TRBJ2-7; matching of 7 bases hints at TRBD1 as the D gene. The material sequenced was blood. This sequence was found in a man in his 60s in good health. The bases are TGTGCCAGCAGCCAAGAACGGGGCGGGTCAGGGGGGACATACGAGCAGTACTTC. It codes for CASSQERGGSGGTYEQYF.